Here is one TCR beta chain with its context. Its antigen is as yet unknown. Combining iRepertoire HTBI primers with Arm-PCR of CDR3 regions, the authors built TCR beta libraries. MiXCR, applied by TCRdb to the multiplex PCR reads, yields one record per CDR3 protein. Of over 400,000 distinct CDR3 sequences in the sample, 12% to 15% were seen once. Time point specified: newly diagnosed GD, antithyroid drugs for less than 3 months. Making the TCR library involved RNA that had been extracted from PBMCs. The data originate from a study of regulatory T cells in long-lasting Graves disease. V lost 6 bases, J lost 3 bases, and 12 bases lay in between. The germline V gene has CDR1 DFQATT and CDR2 SNEGSKA (reference sequence). This CDR3 has 12 amino acids. General study results and limits: The number of shared public clonotypes was higher in persistent patients (about 3,000) than new patients (966).

These sequences were also reported in another study, on T cells in Graves' hyperthyroidism and ophthalmopathy.

Specimen: peripheral blood mononuclear cells (PBMCs), collected at new diagnosis, from a patient treated with antithyroid drugs. The chain couples TRBV20-1 to TRBJ2-7; a possible D gene is TRBD2 (6 bases). This sequence was found in a woman aged 45 to 65 with Graves disease. CDR3 sequence (DNA): TGCAGTGCCACGATGGGGGGCTACGAGCAGTACTTC. Residues: CSATMGGYEQYF.